This T cell receptor beta chain appears in the sequencing data of a study of blood T cell repertoires in COVID-19. The study recruited people aged about 18 to 95 years across roughly 25 US areas. Each recovered donor of Cohort 3 presented with two negative PCRs, clearance, or symptom resolution. Authors' methods: Amplification with reference gene primers provided the estimates of nucleated cell counts. Assay used: immunoSEQ multiplex PCR; TCRdb lists only in-frame clones, some missing. V and J calls and clone size come straight from that table; D and trimming were deduced from the DNA. The table includes a few hundred thousand clones, 70% to 90% detected once. The germline gives CDR1 SGHKS, CDR2 YYEKEE (reference sequence). The CDR3 totals 14 residues. V lost 2 bases and J lost 9; bases outside the gene matches: 3.

The chain has TRBV5-5 and TRBJ1-6; 9 nucleotides match TRBD1. The receptor was isolated from a woman younger than 45 who had recovered from COVID-19. What was sequenced was PBMCs or T cells enriched from blood (not recorded which). CDR3 nucleotides: TGTGCCAGCAGCTTTGGACAGGGGCCTTCACCCCTCCACTTT. This encodes CASSFGQGPSPLHF.